This T cell receptor (beta chain) was documented in a study of graft-versus-host responses after intestinal transplantation. Study background: Grafts were multivisceral, liver-intestinal, or isolated intestinal. General study results and limits: Detected in recipient marrow were GvH clones, some of which were first observed in ileum or blood. Early declines in HvG clones that occurred post-transplant were associated with peak circulating GvH clone levels.

This CDR3 spans 16 amino acids. After removal of 0 bases from V and 8 bases from J, the junction contained 12 bases not matched to a gene. Germline lookup yields CDR1 SGHRS and CDR2 YFSETQ. In the case of this clone: The target antigen is unknown.

TCRdb's copy holds only in-frame clones and misses some; the assay was immunoSEQ multiplex PCR. Here the sample spans 43,000 or so clones, about 94% being singletons. This clonotype was obtained from a human patient who received an intestinal transplant, so some T cells may come from the graft donor. This material consisted of PBMCs, taken around 350 days after intestinal transplant. V and J are TRBV5-1 and TRBJ1-2, with TRBD1 matching 8 bases. In nucleotides, the CDR3 is TGCGCCAGCAGCTTGGCCATCGGACAGGGAAGACAGGGCTACACCTTC. Translated, it gives CASSLAIGQGRQGYTF.